These 20 T cell receptor beta chains were sequenced from one sample in a study of blood T cells in healthy people across ages. Combining a sample-barcoded 5' primer with a J-beta primer mix, a second PCR ran for 7 to 11 cycles. TCRdb fed the 5' RACE reads into MiXCR, producing one record per CDR3 protein. The sample contains about 680,000 distinct CDR3 sequences, 49% of which appear only once. Source material: blood. The source of these receptors is a woman in her fifties or sixties in good health.

Ten or more counts support this clonotype. The chain uses TRBV20-1 and TRBJ2-1, with D maybe TRBD2 (6 bases). The V end was cut by 2 bases, the J end by 0 bases, with 14 bases between. Per the germline V gene, CDR1 is DFQATT and CDR2 is SNEGSKA (reference sequence). The CDR3 loop spans 16 amino acids. CDR3 in DNA: TGCAGTGCTAGAACCCGGGGGTTAAGCTCCTACAATGAGCAGTTCTTC. Its protein is CSARTRGLSSYNEQFF.

The chain combines TRBV4-3 with TRBJ2-1; D is tentatively TRBD1 or TRBD2 (5 bases each). The CDR3 sequence is 17 residues long. Germline V gives CDR1 LGHNA, CDR2 YSLEER. The V end was cut by 3 bases, the J end by 2 bases, with 17 bases between. Written as DNA, the CDR3 is TGCGCCAGCAGCCAGGGGGTAATGGGGGTTACCTACAATGAGCAGTTCTTC. Translating gives CASSQGVMGVTYNEQFF.

The DNA of the CDR3 is TGCAGTGCTTCCGGGACCGGGAGCTCCTACGAGCAGTACTTC. Translating it yields CSASGTGSSYEQYF. The V call is TRBV20-1, the J call TRBJ2-7, with D maybe TRBD2 (6 bases). V lost 5 bases and J 0 bases, leaving 14 bases between the germline ends. The CDR3 spans 14 residues. In germline, CDR1 is DFQATT, CDR2 SNEGSKA (reference sequence).

In the case of this clonotype: At one end the junction does not follow the germline gene, possibly because of a read error. The J gene is TRBJ2-3, the V gene TRBV20-1; the D call may be TRBD1 or TRBD2 (5 bases each). The CDR3 length is 14 residues. Germline V lookup: CDR1 DFQATT, CDR2 SNEGSKA (reference sequence). CDR3 amino acids: CSARGTTLTDTQYF. CDR3 coding DNA: TGCAGTGCAAGAGGGACCACGCTCACAGATACGCAGTATTTT.

The chain recombines TRBV21-1 with TRBJ1-1; the table names TRBD1, a call not compared with the DNA. TRBV21-1 is a pseudogene segment. The CDR3 runs to 22 residues. The CDR3 reads CASSYHLGGTGIQGPLNTEAFF. CDR3 bases: TGTGCCAGCAGCTACCACTTGGGTGGGACAGGGATCCAGGGACCCCTGAACACTGAAGCTTTCTTT.

The CDR3 loop is CASSFARWIMKDTQYF. DNA of the CDR3: TGTGCCAGCAGCTTCGCCCGTTGGATTATGAAAGATACGCAGTATTTT. V gene TRBV11-2 combines with J gene TRBJ2-3; D ambiguous. There are 16 residues in the CDR3. V was clipped by 3 bases and J by 5 bases, with 18 bases between them. The V gene's germline CDR1 is SGHAT and CDR2 FQNNGV.

This clonotype showed up just a few times. The chain couples TRBV24-1 to TRBJ2-5; 7 nucleotides line up with TRBD2. The V and J ends lost 1 base and 3 bases, in that order; junction bases with no gene match: 4. The CDR3 length is 15 residues. Germline CDR1 KGHDR, CDR2 SFDVKD. CDR3 nucleotides: TGTGCCACCAGTGATTTAAGCGGGACTGAAGAGACCCAGTACTTC. The encoded protein is CATSDLSGTEETQYF.

This clonotype was observed a single time. This rearrangement joins TRBV7-9 to TRBJ1-4; D gene uncertain. CDR3 length equals 14 residues. The germline CDR1 and CDR2 sequences are SEHNR and FQNEAQ (reference sequence). Trimming pared 0 bases from V and 5 bases from J, leaving 7 bases between. The CDR3, as DNA: TGTGCCAGCAGCTTAGCGACGGGGAATGAAAAACTGTTTTTT. It codes for CASSLATGNEKLFF.

Details on this clonotype: The germline gene is not matched at one end of the junction; a read error may be the cause. V and J are TRBV29-1 and TRBJ2-3; perhaps TRBD2 as D (5 bases). The CDR3 has 12 residues. Per germline, CDR1 SQVTM and CDR2 ANQGSEA. CDR3 coding DNA: TGTAGCGTTCTTGTATCCACAGATACGCAGTATTTT. This encodes CSVLVSTDTQYF.

This clonotype was detected only once. The J gene is TRBJ1-5, the V gene TRBV6-5; D gene ambiguous. In germline, CDR1 is MNHEY, CDR2 SVGAGI. The CDR3 is made up of 14 amino acids. The V end lost 0 bases, the J end lost 11 bases, and 14 bases lay between the germline ends. CDR3 sequence reads: CASSYSANSPAQHF. Written as DNA, the CDR3 is TGTGCCAGCAGTTACTCCGCAAACAGCCCAGCCCAGCATTTT.

V is TRBV6-4 and J is TRBJ2-3; 9 bases line up with TRBD2. Germline V gene sequence: CDR1 MRHNA, CDR2 SNTAGT. The CDR3 totals 14 residues. The junction had 4 bases not matched to a gene; V was cut back by 3 bases and J by 6 bases. The CDR3 DNA reads TGTGCCAGCAGTGAAACTAGCGGGCGCGATACGCAGTATTTT. Its protein product is CASSETSGRDTQYF.

This chain links TRBV20-1 with TRBJ2-1; possible D gene TRBD1, 8 bases. V lost 7 bases to trimming and J lost 6 bases, with 19 bases between them. The CDR3 has 14 amino acids. The germline CDR1 and CDR2 sequences are DFQATT and SNEGSKA (reference sequence). Here the CDR3 reads CSVGGGTGINEQFF. The CDR3 DNA is TGCAGTGTTGGGGGAGGGACAGGAATCAATGAGCAGTTCTTC.

The chain links TRBV7-2 to TRBJ1-5; the D is unclear. The CDR3 has 15 residues. Germline V gives CDR1 SGHTA, CDR2 FQGNSA. V was clipped by 2 bases and J by 4 bases, with 12 bases between them. The CDR3 coding sequence is TGTGCCAGCAGCTTAACCGGGTCAGTGAATCAGCCCCAGCATTTT. It yields the protein CASSLTGSVNQPQHF.

This clonotype was seen a few times. The chain recombines TRBV4-1 with TRBJ1-5, with D possibly being TRBD1 (6 bases). Germline V gene data show CDR1 as MGHRA and CDR2 as YSYEKL. This CDR3 has 16 residues. Trimming removed 1 base at V and 5 bases at J, with 15 bases between. The CDR3 DNA reads as TGCGCCAGCAGCCAAGGGTTCGACAGGCCCGATCAGCCCCAGCATTTT. Translated, it gives CASSQGFDRPDQPQHF.

The chain uses TRBV6-5 and TRBJ1-5; no clear D. The CDR3 is 16 amino acids. Germline V CDR1 and CDR2: MNHEY, SVGAGI. V lost 0 bases, J lost 4 bases, and 13 bases lay in between. CDR3 DNA sequence: TGTGCCAGCAGTTACTCGTCACGGCAACGGAATCAGCCCCAGCATTTT. Translation gives CASSYSSRQRNQPQHF.

In this sample, this clonotype turned up a few times. V usage is TRBV4-2 and J usage is TRBJ2-1; D is perhaps TRBD2 (5 bases). V was trimmed by 0 bases and J by 4 bases, leaving 13 bases between them. CDR1 and CDR2 from the germline V gene are LGHNA and YNFKEQ. This CDR3 contains 16 residues. The CDR3 spells CASSQEPGSAYNEQFF. CDR3 nucleotide sequence: TGTGCCAGCAGCCAAGAGCCGGGATCAGCGTACAATGAGCAGTTCTTC.

This chain connects TRBV4-1 to TRBJ2-3; D is uncertain. The CDR3 loop spans 13 amino acids. V lost 2 bases, J lost 5 bases, and 8 bases lay in between. Per germline, CDR1 MGHRA and CDR2 YSYEKL. CDR3 sequence: CASSQPRVDTQYF. In DNA, the CDR3 is TGCGCCAGCAGCCAACCTCGCGTAGATACGCAGTATTTT.

This chain joins TRBV10-3 and TRBJ2-7, with D perhaps being TRBD1 or TRBD2 (5 bases each). Matching the DNA end better, TRBJ2-4 makes the J call doubtful. The CDR3 is 14 amino acids. Germline lookup yields CDR1 ENHRY and CDR2 SYGVKD. The CDR3 spells CAISEGGDKNIQYF. DNA of the CDR3: TGTGCCATCAGTGAGGGGGGAGACAAAAACATTCAGTACTTC.

The V call is TRBV29-1, the J call TRBJ2-1, with a possible D match to TRBD2 (9 bases). With 7 bases removed from V and 3 bases from J, the gap between germline ends came to 19 bases. Per germline, CDR1 SQVTM and CDR2 ANQGSEA. The CDR3 is 15 residues long. The CDR3 region is CSGQGASGNYNEQFF. CDR3 coding DNA: TGCAGCGGGCAGGGGGCTAGCGGGAACTACAATGAGCAGTTCTTC.

Only a few counts were recorded for this clonotype. The chain couples TRBV20-1 to TRBJ1-1; D gene ambiguous. Germline CDR1 reads DFQATT; CDR2 reads SNEGSKA (reference sequence). V was trimmed by 1 base and J by 7 bases, leaving 7 bases between them. This CDR3 is 11 amino acids long. CDR3 residues: CSARAGSEAFF. Written as DNA, the CDR3 is TGCAGTGCTAGAGCGGGCAGTGAAGCTTTCTTT.